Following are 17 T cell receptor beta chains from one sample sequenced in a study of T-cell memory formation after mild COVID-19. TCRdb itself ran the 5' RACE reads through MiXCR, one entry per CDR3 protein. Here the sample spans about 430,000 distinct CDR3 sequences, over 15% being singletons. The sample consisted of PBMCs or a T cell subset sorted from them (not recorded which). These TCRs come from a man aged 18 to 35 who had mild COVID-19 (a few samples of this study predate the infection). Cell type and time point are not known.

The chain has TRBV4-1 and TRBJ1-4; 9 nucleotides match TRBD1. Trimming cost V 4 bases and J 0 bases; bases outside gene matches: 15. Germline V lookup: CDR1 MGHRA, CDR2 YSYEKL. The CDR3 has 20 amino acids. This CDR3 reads CASSPPLGTGLGATNEKLFF. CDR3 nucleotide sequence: TGCGCCAGCAGCCCTCCACTCGGGACAGGGCTAGGGGCAACTAATGAAAAACTGTTTTTT.

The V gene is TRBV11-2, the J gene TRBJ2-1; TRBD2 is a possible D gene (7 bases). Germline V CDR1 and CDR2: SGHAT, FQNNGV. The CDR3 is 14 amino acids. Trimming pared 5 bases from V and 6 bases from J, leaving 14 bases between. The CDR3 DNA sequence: TGTGCCAGCAGCATAAGGGGGGGAGGCAATGAGCAGTTCTTC. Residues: CASSIRGGGNEQFF.

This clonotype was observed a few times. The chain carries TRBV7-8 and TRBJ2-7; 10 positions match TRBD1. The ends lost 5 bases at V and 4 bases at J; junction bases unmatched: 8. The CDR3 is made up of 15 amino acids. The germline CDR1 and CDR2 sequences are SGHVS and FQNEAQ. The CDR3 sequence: CASSLDRGLTYEQYV. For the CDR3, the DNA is TGTGCCAGCAGCCTGGACAGGGGGTTAACGTACGAGCAGTACGTC.

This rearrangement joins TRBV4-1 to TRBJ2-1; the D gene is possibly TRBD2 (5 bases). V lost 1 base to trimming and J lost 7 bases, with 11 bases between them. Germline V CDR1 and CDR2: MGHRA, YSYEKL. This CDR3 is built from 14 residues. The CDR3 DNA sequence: TGCGCCAGCAGCCAAGGGTACGGGAAAAATGAGCAGTTCTTC. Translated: CASSQGYGKNEQFF.

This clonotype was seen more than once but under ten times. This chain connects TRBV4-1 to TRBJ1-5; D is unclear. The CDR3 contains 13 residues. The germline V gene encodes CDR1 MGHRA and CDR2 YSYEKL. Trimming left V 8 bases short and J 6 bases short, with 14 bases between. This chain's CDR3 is CASGRVDGQPQHF. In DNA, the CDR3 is TGCGCCAGCGGGAGGGTAGATGGTCAGCCCCAGCATTTT.

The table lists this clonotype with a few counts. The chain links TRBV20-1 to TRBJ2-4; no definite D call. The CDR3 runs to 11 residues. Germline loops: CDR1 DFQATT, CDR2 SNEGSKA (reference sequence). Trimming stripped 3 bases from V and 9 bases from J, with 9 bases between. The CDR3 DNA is TGCAGTGCTAGTCCCCGGAGCATTCAGTACTTC. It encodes CSASPRSIQYF.

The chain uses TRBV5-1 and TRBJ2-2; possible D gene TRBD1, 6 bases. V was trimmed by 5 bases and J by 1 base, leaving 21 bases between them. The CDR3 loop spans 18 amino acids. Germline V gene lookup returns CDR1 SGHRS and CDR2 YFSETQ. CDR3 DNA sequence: TGCGCCAGCAGGTCTAGGCTAGGGGGAGATCTGAACACCGGGGAGCTGTTTTTT. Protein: CASRSRLGGDLNTGELFF.

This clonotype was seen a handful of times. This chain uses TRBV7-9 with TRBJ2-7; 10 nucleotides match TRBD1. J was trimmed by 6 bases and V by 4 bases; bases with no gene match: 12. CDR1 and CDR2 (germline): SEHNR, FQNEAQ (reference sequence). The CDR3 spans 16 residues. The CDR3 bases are TGTGCCAGCAGCTCCACCGGGACAGGGGCCTTCGCCGAGCAGTACTTC. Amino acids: CASSSTGTGAFAEQYF. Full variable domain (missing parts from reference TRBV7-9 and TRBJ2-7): DTGVSQNPRHKITKRGQNVTFRCDPISEHNRLYWYRQTLGQGPEFLTYFQNEAQLEKSRLLSDRFSAERPKGSFSTLEIQRTEQGDSAMYLCASSSTGTGAFAEQYFGPGTRLTVT.

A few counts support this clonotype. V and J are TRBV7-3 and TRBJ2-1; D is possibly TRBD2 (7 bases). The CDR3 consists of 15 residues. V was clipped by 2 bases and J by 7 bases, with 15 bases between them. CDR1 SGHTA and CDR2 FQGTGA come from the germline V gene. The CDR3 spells CASSLLGGRLNEQFF. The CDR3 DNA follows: TGTGCCAGCAGCTTATTGGGGGGGCGCCTTAATGAGCAGTTCTTC.

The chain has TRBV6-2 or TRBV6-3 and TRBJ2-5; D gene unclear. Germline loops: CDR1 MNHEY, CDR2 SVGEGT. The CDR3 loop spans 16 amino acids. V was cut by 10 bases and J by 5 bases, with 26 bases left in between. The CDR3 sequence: CATQWNFRFREETQYF. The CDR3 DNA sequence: TGTGCCACCCAATGGAACTTCAGGTTTCGTGAGGAGACCCAGTACTTC.

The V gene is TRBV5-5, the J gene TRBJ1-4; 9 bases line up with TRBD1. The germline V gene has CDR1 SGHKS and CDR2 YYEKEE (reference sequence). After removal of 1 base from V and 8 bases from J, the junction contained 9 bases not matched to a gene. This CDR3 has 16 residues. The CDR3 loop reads CASSLNRGLGFEKLFF. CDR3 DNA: TGTGCCAGCAGCTTGAACAGGGGGCTGGGGTTCGAAAAACTGTTTTTT.

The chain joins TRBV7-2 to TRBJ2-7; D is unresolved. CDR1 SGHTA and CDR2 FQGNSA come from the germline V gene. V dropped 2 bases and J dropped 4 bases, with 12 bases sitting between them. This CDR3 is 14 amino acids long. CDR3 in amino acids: CASSLWLENYEQYF. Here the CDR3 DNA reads TGTGCCAGCAGCTTATGGCTAGAGAATTACGAGCAGTACTTC.

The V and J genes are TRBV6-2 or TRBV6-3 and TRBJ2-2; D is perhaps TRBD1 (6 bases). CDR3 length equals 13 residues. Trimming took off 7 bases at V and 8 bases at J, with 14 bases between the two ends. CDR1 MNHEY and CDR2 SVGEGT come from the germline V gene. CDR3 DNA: TGTGCCAGCACCCCTCGTGGGACAGGGGAGCTGTTTTTT. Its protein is CASTPRGTGELFF.

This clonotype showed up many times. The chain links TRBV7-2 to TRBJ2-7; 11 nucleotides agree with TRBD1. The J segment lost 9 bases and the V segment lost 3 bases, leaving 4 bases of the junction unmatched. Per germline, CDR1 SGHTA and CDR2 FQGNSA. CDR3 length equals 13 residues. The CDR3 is CASSLGTGGRQYF. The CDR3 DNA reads TGTGCCAGCAGCTTGGGGACAGGGGGTAGGCAGTACTTC.

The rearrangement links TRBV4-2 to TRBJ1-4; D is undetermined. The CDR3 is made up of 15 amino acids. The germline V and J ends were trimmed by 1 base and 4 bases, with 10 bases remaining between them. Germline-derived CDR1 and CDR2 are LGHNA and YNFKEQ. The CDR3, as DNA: TGTGCCAGCAGCCAAGTTTTGGGGATTAATGAAAAACTGTTTTTT. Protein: CASSQVLGINEKLFF.

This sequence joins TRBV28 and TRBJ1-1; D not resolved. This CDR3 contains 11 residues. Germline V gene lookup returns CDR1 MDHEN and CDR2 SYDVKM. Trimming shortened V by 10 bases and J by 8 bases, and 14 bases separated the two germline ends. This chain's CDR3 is CATTPNREAFF. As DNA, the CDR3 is TGTGCCACCACCCCAAATAGAGAAGCTTTCTTT.

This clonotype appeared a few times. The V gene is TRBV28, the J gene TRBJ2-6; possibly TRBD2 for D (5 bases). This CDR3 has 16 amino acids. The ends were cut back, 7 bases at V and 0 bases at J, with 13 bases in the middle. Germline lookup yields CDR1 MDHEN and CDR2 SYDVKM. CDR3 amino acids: CASTPGEFSGANVLTF. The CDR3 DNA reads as TGTGCCAGCACCCCCGGGGAATTCTCTGGGGCCAACGTCCTGACTTTC.